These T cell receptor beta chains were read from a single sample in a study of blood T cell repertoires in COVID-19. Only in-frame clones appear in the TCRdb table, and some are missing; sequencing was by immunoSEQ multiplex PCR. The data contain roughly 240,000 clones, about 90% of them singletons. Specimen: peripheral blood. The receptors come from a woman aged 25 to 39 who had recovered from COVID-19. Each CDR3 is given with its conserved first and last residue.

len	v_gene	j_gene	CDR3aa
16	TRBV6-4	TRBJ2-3	CASSDSTSGGSDTQYF
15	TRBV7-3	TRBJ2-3	CASSLMRGGMDTQYF
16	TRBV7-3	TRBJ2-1	CASSDPKTGSYNEQFF
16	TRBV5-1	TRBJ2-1	CASSLEGGTMVNEQFF
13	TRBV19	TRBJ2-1	CASRDRGIDEQFF
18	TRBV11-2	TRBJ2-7	CASSLSRTGLINSYEQYF
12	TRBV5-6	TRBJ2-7	CASSSGGDEQYF
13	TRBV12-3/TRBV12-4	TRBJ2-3	CASSLRETDTQYF
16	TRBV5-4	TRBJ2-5	CASSHLTLAGQETQYF
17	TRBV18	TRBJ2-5	CASSSTAGTSGQETQYF
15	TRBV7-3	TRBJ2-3	CASSPGTASTDTQYF
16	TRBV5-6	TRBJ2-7	CASSSTSGGDPYEQYF